These T cell receptor beta chains were read from a single sample in a study of blood T cell repertoires in COVID-19. TCRdb's table, derived via immunoSEQ multiplex PCR, lists solely in-frame clones and lacks some. The data show some 160,000 clones, with more than 65% seen just once and roughly 11% held by the top ten. Sequenced material: peripheral blood. The receptors shown here come from an older man with active or convalescent COVID-19. Both conserved end residues are part of each CDR3.

16	TRBV7-9	CASSPDVTGPSYEQYF
16	TRBV5-1	CASSLGLAATYNEQFF
15	TRBV7-2	CASSLGTLSYNEQFF
14	TRBV29-1	CSVGVPGLQETQYF
12	TRBV7-9	CASSLTGEGYTF
12	TRBV10-3	CASRTGNQPQHF
14	TRBV19	CASSMQGNQETQYF
14	TRBV7-2	CASSYPVANYGYTF
15	TRBV5-1	CASQTSGTFTGELFF
13	TRBV19	CASTGTPDEKLFF
16	TRBV19	CASSPIPGAGTDTQYF
17	TRBV4-3	CASSSRDRSISGNTIYF
14	TRBV7-2	CASSFAQNTDTQYF
15	TRBV7-2	CASSLTSWQTDTQYF
13	TRBV7-3	CASSSPGQSEAFF
14	TRBV18	CASSQGHGDQPQHF
16	TRBV7-8	CASSPPSRGSGNTIYF
12	TRBV18	CASSPRNSPLHF
13	TRBV7-3	CASSLTGTGVLNF
12	TRBV2	CASTTTFNEQFF
16	TRBV10-1	CASSEFTGQGYSPLHF
15	TRBV7-2	CASSTTGTPNQPQHF
13	TRBV6-2/TRBV6-3	CASSYSQDQPQHF
13	TRBV19	CATWGQNNQPQHF
15	TRBV18	CASSPGGGGLLEQYF
14	TRBV10-2	CASSVGQLRQPQHF
14	TRBV7-2	CASSLGDSRDEQYF
19	TRBV5-1	CASSFNYIGIMSFSTEAFF
15	TRBV15	CATSGSGGRQETQYF
15	TRBV5-1	CASSLRLAGYNEQFF
13	TRBV5-1	CASSFGQGDEQYF
12	TRBV7-2	CASSPANYGYTF
14	TRBV6-1	CASSEGPFAGELFF
14	TRBV7-3	CASSPGTHTGELFF
15	TRBV28	CASSYGAAGGNIQYF
17	TRBV30	CAWSVLPPGRYTGELFF
15	TRBV7-9	CASSLAGGAGNTIYF
15	TRBV7-2	CASSLDYGSSYEQYF
17	TRBV3-1/TRBV3-2	CASSPFSITPTKNEQFF
13	TRBV3-1/TRBV3-2	CASSQDGKGTQYF
15	TRBV6-5	CASSYSGRDNSPLHF
14	TRBV7-2	CASTLRGGASGYTF
15	TRBV5-1	CASSSWTGGNTEAFF